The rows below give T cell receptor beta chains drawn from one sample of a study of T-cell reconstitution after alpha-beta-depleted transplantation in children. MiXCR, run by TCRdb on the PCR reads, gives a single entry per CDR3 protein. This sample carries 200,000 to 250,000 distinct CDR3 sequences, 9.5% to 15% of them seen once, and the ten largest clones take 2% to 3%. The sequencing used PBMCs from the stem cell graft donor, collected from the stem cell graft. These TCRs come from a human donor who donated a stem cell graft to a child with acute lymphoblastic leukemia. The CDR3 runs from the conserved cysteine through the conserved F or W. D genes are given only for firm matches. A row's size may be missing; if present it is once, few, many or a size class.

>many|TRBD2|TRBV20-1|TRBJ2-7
TGCAGTGCTAGTAGAAGTGTGAGACTAGCGGGAGAAAACGAGCAGTACTTC
CSASRSVRLAGENEQYF
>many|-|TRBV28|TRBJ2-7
TGTGCCAGCAGTTTTCGGGGGGCGCGGAAGGCCGAGCAGTACTTC
CASSFRGARKAEQYF
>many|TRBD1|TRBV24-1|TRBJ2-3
TGTGCCACCAGTGGGACCGGGACAGGGGGAACAGATACGCAGTATTTT
CATSGTGTGGTDTQYF
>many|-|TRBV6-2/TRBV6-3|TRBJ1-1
TGTGCCAGCAGTTACTCGATATGGGTCATGAACACTGAAGCTTTCTTT
CASSYSIWVMNTEAFF
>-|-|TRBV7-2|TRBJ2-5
TGTGCCAGCAGCTTAAACAGGCCAGAGACCCAGTACTTC
CASSLNRPETQYF
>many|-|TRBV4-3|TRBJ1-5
TGCGCCAGCAGCCAAGATCTCGGGGCTACCAATCAGCCCCAGCATTTT
CASSQDLGATNQPQHF
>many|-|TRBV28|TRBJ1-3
TGTGCCAGCAGTTTAGGCAGGGCGGGAAACACCATATATTTT
CASSLGRAGNTIYF
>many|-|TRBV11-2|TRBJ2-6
TGTGCCAGCAGCATAGGGTACAGCTTCTCTGGGGCCAACGTCCTGACTTTC
CASSIGYSFSGANVLTF
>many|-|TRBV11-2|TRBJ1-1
TGTGCCAGCAGCTTTGAAGGGGGAGGAACTGAAGCTTTCTTT
CASSFEGGGTEAFF
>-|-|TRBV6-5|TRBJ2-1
TGTGCCAGCAGCGGCAGACTCTTCTCCTACAATGAGCAGTTCTTC
CASSGRLFSYNEQFF
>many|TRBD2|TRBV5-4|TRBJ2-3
TGTGCCAGCAGCGGTGCGGTAGCGGGAGGGCCATATCATACGCAGTATTTT
CASSGAVAGGPYHTQYF
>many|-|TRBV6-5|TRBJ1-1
TGTGCCAGTCACAGTGCTGCCTTTGAAGCTTTCTTT
CASHSAAFEAFF
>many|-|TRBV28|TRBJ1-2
TGTGCCAGCAGTTTAAATTTTGAGACCGGGAGTGGCTACACCTTC
CASSLNFETGSGYTF
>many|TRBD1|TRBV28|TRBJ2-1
TGTGCCAGCAGTTCCGGACAGGGGAACTACAATGAGCAGTTCTTC
CASSSGQGNYNEQFF
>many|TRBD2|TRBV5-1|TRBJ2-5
TGCGCCAGCAGCCCCGACGGACTAGCGGGGGAGACCCAGTACTTC
CASSPDGLAGETQYF
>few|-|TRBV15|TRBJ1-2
TGTGCCACCAGCAGAGACGCGACCGCGGATTTCTATGGCTACACCTTC
CATSRDATADFYGYTF
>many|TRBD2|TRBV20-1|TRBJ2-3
TGCAGTGCTAGAGCTGGACTAGCGGGAGTAGATACGCAGTATTTT
CSARAGLAGVDTQYF
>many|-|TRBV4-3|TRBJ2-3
TGCGCCAGCAGCCAAGGTACTGGGCTCACAGATACGCAGTATTTT
CASSQGTGLTDTQYF
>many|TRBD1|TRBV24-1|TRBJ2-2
TGTGCCACCATGGGACAGGGGCGGACCGGGGAGCTGTTTTTT
CATMGQGRTGELFF
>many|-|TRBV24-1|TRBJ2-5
TGTGCCACCAGTGAATCAGTTAAAGAGACCCAGTACTTC
CATSESVKETQYF
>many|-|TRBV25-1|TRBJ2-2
TGTGCCAGCAGTGCTGCCGGGCCGCGAACCGGGGAGCTGTTTTTT
CASSAAGPRTGELFF
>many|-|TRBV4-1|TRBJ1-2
TGCGCCAGCAGCCAAGAGACAGCAACCTATGGCTACACCTTC
CASSQETATYGYTF
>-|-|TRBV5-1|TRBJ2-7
TGCGCCAGCAGCTTAACCACAGGCCCACAGGAGGAGCAGTACTTC
CASSLTTGPQEEQYF
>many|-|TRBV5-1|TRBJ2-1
TGCGCCAGCAGCGCTGACAGTGCGCCTGAGCAGTTCTTC
CASSADSAPEQFF
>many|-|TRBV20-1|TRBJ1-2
TGCAGTGCAGCGGCAGGGGAAAACTATGGCTACACCTTC
CSAAAGENYGYTF
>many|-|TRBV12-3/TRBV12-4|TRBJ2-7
TGTGCCAGCAGCCCCCTTGACACATTCCACTACGAGCAGTACTTC
CASSPLDTFHYEQYF
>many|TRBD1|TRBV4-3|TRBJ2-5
TGCGCCAGCAGCCACTTGGGACAGGGCGAAGAGACCCAGTACTTC
CASSHLGQGEETQYF
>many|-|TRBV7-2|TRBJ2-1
TGTGCCAGCAGCTTAGATTATGGGGGGTATGAGCAGTTCTTC
CASSLDYGGYEQFF
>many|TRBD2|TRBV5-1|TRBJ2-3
TGCGCCAGCAGCTTTTCGGGACTAGCGGGAGAAGCAGATACGCAGTATTTT
CASSFSGLAGEADTQYF
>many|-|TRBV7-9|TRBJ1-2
TGTGCCAGCAGCTTACACAGGGTCGAAGGCTACACCTTC
CASSLHRVEGYTF
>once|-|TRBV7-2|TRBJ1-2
TGTGCCAGCACGCCCCTGCAGGGGAGCTCCTCCGGCTACACCTTC
CASTPLQGSSSGYTF
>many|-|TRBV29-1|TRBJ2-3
TGCAGCGTTGAAGAATCGTTCACTACGCAGTATTTT
CSVEESFTTQYF
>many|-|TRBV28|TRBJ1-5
TGTGCCAGCAGTTTCTCTGGGGGATGGAGCAATCAGCCCCAGCATTTT
CASSFSGGWSNQPQHF
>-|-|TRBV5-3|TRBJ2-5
TGTGCCAGAAGCTTATGCGGGGCGGGGGAGACCCAGTACTTC
CARSLCGAGETQYF
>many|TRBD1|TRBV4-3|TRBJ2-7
TGCGCCAGCAGCCTTTGGACAGGGCCCTACGAGCAGTACTTC
CASSLWTGPYEQYF
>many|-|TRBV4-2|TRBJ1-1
TGTGCCAGTTCCCTAGGGCGGACCAACACTGAAGCTTTCTTT
CASSLGRTNTEAFF
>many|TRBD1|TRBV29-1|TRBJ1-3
TGCAGCGTGGGACAGGGGACTGGAAACACCATATATTTT
CSVGQGTGNTIYF
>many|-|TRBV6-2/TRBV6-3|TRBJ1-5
TGTGCCAGCACGATCAGTTTTGATAGCAATCAGCCCCAGCATTTT
CASTISFDSNQPQHF
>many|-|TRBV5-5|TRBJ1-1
TGTGCCAGCAGCTCGCCCGGGAGGATGAACACTGAAGCTTTCTTT
CASSSPGRMNTEAFF
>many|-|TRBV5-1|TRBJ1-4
TGCGCCAGCAGCTTGGCACAGAATGAAAAACTGTTTTTT
CASSLAQNEKLFF
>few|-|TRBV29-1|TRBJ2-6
TGCAGCGCCCTAGGGAGCTCTGGGGCCAACGTCCTGACTTTC
CSALGSSGANVLTF
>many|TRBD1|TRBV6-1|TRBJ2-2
TGTGCCCTAAGGGACAGGGGATCGACCGGGGAGCTGTTTTTT
CALRDRGSTGELFF
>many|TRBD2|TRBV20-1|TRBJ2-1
TGCAGTGCTATGAAGACTAGCGGGGTATACAATGAGCAGTTCTTC
CSAMKTSGVYNEQFF
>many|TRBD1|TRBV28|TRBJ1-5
TGTGCCAGCAGTATTCAGGGGGGTGGCAATCAGCCCCAGCATTTT
CASSIQGGGNQPQHF
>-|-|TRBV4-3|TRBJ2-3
TGCGCCAGCAGCCAAGATCGTGCTCTAGATACGCAGTATTTT
CASSQDRALDTQYF
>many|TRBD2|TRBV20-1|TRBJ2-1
TGCAGTGCCTTGACTAGCGGGAGGAGGTCCTACAATGAGCAGTTCTTC
CSALTSGRRSYNEQFF
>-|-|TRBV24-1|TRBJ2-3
TGTGCCACCAGTGATTCGCGGCTGGGGGCCAACCCGGACCCGAGCACAGATACGCAGTATTTT
CATSDSRLGANPDPSTDTQYF
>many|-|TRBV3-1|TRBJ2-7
TGTGCCAGCAGCCAGGACTTAACAGGGGCGGGGGAGCAGTACTTC
CASSQDLTGAGEQYF
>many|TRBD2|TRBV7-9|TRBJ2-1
TGTGCCAGCAGCTCCGAAGAGCGGGGGTCCTACAATGAGCAGTTCTTC
CASSSEERGSYNEQFF
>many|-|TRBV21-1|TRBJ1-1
TGTGCCAGCAGCAAAGAGGGGGAAACTGGGGCTGAAGCTTTCTTT
CASSKEGETGAEAFF
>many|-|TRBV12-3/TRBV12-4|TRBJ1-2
TGTGCCAGCAGGCAGGGGTTATCGAGCTACACCTTC
CASRQGLSSYTF
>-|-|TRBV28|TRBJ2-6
TGTGCCAGCACCACTAGGAAGGGTGGGGGGTGGGGGGCCAACGTCCTGACTTTC
CASTTRKGGGWGANVLTF
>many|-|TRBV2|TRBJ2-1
TGTGCCAGCAGTATTGGGTTGGAGCAGTTCTTC
CASSIGLEQFF
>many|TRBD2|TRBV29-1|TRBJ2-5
TGCAGCGTTGAAGATCTTCTTGGGACTAGCGGGTTTCAGACCCAGTACTTC
CSVEDLLGTSGFQTQYF
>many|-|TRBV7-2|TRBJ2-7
TGTGCCAGCAGCCGCAGTCTTAACTACGAGCAGTACTTC
CASSRSLNYEQYF